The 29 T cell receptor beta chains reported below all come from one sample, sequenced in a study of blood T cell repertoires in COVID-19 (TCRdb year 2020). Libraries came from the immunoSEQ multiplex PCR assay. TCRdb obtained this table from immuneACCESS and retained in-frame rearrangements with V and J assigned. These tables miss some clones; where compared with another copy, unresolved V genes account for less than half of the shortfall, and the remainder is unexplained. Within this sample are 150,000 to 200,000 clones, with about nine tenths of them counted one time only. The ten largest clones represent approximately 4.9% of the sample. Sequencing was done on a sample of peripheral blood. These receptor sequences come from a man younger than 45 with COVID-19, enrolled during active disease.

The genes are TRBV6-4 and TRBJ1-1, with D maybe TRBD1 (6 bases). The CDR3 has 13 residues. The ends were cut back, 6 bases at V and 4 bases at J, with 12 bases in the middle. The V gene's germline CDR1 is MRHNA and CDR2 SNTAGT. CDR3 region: CASSLQGGTEAFF. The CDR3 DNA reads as TGTGCCAGCAGCCTACAGGGCGGCACTGAAGCTTTCTTT.

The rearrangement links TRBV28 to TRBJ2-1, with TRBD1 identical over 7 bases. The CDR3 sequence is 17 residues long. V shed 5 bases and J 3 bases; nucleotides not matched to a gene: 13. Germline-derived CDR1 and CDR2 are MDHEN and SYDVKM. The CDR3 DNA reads TGTGCCAGCAGTCCCGACGACAGGGCGCGTCTCTACAATGAGCAGTTCTTC. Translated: CASSPDDRARLYNEQFF.

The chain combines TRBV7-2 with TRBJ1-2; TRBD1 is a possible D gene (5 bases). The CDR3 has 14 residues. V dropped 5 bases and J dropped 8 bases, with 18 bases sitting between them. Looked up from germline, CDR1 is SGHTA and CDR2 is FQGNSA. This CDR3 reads CASSPSPPGDGYTF. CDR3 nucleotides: TGTGCCAGCAGCCCATCCCCGCCGGGGGACGGCTACACCTTC. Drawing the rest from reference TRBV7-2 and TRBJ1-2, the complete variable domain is GAGVSQSPSNKVTEKGKDVELRCDPISGHTALYWYRQSLGQGLEFLIYFQGNSAPDKSGLPSDRFSAERTGGSVSTLTIQRTQQEDSAVYLCASSPSPPGDGYTFGSGTRLTVV.

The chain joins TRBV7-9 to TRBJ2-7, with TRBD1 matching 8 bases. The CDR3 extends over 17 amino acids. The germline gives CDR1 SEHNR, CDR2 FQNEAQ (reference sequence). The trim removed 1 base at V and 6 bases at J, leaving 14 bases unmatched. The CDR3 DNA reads TGTGCCAGCAGCTTAGGTGCGGCAGGGGGCGATTCCAGCGAGCAGTACTTC. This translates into CASSLGAAGGDSSEQYF.

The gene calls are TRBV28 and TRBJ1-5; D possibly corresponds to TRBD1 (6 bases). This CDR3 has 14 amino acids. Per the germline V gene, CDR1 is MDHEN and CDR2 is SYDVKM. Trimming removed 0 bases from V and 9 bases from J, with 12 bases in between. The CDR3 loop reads CASSLCEGDGPQHF. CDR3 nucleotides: TGTGCCAGCAGTTTATGCGAGGGGGATGGGCCCCAGCATTTT.

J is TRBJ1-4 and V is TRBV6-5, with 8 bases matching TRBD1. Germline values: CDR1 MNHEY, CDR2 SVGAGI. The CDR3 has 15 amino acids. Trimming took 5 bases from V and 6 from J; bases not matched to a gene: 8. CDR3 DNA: TGTGCCAGCAGTAAATTACAGGGGGGAGATGAAAAACTGTTTTTT. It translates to CASSKLQGGDEKLFF.

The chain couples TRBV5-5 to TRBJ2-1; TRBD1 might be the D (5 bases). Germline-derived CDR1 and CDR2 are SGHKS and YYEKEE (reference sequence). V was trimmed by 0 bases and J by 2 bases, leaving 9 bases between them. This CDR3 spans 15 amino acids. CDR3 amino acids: CASSLEVGPYNEQFF. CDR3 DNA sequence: TGTGCCAGCAGCTTGGAGGTGGGGCCCTACAATGAGCAGTTCTTC.

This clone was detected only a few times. CDR3 protein: CASSFPGEHEQYF. The CDR3 DNA is TGTGCCAGCAGCTTCCCCGGGGAACACGAGCAGTACTTC. This rearrangement joins TRBV5-6 to TRBJ2-7, with D tentatively TRBD2 (5 bases). The CDR3 sequence is 13 residues long. The germline gives CDR1 SGHDT, CDR2 YYEEEE. Trimming cost V 2 bases and J 5 bases, with 11 bases left between them.

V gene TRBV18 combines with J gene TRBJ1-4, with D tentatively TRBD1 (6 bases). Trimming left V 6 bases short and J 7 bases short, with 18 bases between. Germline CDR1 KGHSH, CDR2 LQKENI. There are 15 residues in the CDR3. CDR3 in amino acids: CASSPTTGLGEKLFF. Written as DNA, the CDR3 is TGTGCCAGCTCCCCTACAACAGGGTTGGGTGAAAAACTGTTTTTT.

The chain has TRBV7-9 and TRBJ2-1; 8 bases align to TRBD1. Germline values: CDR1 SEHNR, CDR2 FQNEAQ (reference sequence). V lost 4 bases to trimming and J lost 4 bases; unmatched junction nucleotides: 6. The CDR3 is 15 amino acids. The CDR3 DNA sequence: TGTGCCAGCAGCTCAAACAGGGGGAGTTACAATGAGCAGTTCTTC. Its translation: CASSSNRGSYNEQFF.

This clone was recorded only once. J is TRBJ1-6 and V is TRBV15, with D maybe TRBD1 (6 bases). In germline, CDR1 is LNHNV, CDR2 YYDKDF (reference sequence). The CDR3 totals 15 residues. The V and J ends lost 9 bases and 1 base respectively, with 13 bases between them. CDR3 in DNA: TGTGCCACTCGCCTAACAGGGTCCTATAATTCACCCCTCCACTTT. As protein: CATRLTGSYNSPLHF.

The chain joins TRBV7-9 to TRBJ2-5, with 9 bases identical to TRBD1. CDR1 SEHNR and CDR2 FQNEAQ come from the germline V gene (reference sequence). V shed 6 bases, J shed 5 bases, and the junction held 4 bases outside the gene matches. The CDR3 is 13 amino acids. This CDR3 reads CASRQGARETQYF. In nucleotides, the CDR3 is TGTGCCAGCAGACAGGGGGCGAGGGAGACCCAGTACTTC.

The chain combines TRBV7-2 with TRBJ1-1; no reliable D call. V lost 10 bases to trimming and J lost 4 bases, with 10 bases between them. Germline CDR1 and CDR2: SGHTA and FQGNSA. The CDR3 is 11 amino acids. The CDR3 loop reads CATTVITEAFF. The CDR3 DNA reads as TGTGCCACTACAGTGATCACTGAAGCTTTCTTT.

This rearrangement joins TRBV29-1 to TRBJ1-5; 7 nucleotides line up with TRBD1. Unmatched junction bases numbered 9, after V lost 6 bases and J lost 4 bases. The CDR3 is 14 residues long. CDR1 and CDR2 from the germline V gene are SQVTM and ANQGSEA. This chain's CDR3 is CSVVDRDFNQPQHF. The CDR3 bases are TGCAGCGTGGTAGACAGGGATTTTAATCAGCCCCAGCATTTT.

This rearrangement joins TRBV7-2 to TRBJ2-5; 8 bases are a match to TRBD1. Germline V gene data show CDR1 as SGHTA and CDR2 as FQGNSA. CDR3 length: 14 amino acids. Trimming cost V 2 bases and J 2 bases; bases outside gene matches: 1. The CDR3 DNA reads TGTGCCAGCAGCTTACGGGACAGGCAAGAGACCCAGTACTTC. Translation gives CASSLRDRQETQYF.

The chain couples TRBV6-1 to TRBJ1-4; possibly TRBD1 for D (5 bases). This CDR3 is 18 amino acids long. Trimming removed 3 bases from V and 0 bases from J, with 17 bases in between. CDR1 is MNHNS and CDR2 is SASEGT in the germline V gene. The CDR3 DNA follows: TGTGCCAGCAGTGAGGCTCAGGGTCCTAGACCAACTAATGAAAAACTGTTTTTT. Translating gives CASSEAQGPRPTNEKLFF.

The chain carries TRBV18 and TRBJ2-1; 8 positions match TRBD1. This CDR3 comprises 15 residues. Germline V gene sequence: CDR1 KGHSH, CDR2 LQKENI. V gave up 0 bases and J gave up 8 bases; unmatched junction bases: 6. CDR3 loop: CASSPPSQGAYEQFF. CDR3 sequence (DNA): TGTGCCAGCTCACCACCGTCCCAGGGGGCGTATGAGCAGTTCTTC.

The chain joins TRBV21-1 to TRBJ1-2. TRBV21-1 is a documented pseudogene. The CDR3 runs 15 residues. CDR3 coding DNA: TGTGCCAGCAGCAAAGGGGGGGACGGCGACTATGGCTACACCTTC. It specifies CASSKGGDGDYGYTF.

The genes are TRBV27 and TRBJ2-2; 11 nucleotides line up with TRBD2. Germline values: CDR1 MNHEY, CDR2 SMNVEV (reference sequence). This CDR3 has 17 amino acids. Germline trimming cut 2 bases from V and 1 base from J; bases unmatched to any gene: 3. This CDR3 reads CASSLRTSGGNTGELFF. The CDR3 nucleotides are TGTGCCAGCAGTTTACGAACTAGCGGGGGGAACACCGGGGAGCTGTTTTTT.

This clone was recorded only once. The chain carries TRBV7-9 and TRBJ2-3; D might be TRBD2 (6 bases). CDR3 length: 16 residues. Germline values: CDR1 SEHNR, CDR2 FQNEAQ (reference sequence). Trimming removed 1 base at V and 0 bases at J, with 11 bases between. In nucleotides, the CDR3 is TGTGCCAGCAGCTTAGGAGCGGGCTTGAGCACAGATACGCAGTATTTT. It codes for CASSLGAGLSTDTQYF.

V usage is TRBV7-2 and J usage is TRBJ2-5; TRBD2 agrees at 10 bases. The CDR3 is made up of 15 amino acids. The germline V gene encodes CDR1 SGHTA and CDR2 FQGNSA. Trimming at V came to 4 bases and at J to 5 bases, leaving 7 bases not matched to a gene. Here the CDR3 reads CASSSSGTSEETQYF. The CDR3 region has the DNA TGTGCCAGCAGCTCATCCGGGACTAGCGAGGAGACCCAGTACTTC.

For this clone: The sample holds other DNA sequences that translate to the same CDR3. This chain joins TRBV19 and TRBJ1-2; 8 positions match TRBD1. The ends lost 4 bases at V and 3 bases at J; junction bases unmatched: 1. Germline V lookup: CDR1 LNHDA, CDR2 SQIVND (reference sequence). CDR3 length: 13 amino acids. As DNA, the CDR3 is TGTGCCAGTAGTACGACAGGGGACTATGGCTACACCTTC. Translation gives CASSTTGDYGYTF. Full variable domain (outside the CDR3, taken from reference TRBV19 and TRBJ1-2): DGGITQSPKYLFRKEGQNVTLSCEQNLNHDAMYWYRQDPGQGLRLIYYSQIVNDFQKGDIAEGYSVSREKKESFPLTVTSAQKNPTAFYLCASSTTGDYGYTFGSGTRLTVV.

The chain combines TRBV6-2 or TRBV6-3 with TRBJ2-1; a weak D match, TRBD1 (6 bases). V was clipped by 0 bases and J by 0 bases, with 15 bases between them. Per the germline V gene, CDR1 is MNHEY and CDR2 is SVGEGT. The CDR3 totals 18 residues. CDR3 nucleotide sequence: TGTGCCAGCAGTTACTCATTTGGGGGCCCTAGCTCCTACAATGAGCAGTTCTTC. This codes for CASSYSFGGPSSYNEQFF.

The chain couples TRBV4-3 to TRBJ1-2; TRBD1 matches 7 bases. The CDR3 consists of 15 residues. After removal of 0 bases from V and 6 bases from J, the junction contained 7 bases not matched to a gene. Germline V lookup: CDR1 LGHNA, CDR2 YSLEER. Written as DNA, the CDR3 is TGCGCCAGCAGCCAAGATAAGGGGGCGCTTAATGGCTACACCTTC. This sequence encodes CASSQDKGALNGYTF.

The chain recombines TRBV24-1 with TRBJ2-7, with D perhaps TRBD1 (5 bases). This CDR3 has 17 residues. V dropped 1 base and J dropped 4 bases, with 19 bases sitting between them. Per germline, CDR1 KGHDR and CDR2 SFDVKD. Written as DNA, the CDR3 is TGTGCCACCAGTGATTTAAGACAGTCACCCACCGGATACGAGCAGTACTTC. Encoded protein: CATSDLRQSPTGYEQYF.

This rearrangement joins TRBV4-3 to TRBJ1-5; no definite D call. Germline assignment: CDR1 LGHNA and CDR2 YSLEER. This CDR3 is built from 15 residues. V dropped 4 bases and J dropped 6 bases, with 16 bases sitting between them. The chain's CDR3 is CASSLSRDGSQPQHF. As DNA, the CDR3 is TGCGCCAGCAGCCTCTCTCGAGATGGGAGTCAGCCCCAGCATTTT.

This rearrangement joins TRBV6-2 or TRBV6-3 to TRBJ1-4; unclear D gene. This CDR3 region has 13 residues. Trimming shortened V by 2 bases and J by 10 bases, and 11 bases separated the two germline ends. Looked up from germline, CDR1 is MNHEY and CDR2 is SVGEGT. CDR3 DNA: TGTGCCAGCAGTTACCCAGGATTAGGAAAACTGTTTTTT. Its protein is CASSYPGLGKLFF.

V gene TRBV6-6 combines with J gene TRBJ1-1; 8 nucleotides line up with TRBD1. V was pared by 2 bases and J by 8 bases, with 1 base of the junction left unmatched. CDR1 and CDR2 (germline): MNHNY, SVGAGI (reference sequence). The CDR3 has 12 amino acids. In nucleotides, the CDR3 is TGTGCCAGCAGTTACCCAGGGGGCGAAGCTTTCTTT. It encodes CASSYPGGEAFF.

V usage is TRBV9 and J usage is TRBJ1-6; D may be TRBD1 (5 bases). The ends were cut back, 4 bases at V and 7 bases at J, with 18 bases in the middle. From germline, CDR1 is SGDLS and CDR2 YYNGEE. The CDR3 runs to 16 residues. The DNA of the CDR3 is TGTGCCAGCAGCCCCCGCGGGGGAGGGACGAATTCACCCCTCCACTTT. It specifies CASSPRGGGTNSPLHF.